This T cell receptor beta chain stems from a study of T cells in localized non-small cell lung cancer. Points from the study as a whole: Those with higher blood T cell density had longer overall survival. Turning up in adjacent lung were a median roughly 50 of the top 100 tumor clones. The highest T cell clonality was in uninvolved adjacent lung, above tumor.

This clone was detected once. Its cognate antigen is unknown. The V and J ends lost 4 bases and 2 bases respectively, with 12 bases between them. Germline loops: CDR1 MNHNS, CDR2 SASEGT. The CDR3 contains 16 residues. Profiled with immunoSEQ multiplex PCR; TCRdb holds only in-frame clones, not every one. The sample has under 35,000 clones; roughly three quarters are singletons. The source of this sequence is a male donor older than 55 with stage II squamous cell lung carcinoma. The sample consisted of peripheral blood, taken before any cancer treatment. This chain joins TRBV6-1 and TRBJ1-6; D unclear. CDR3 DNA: TGTGCCAGCAGTGCCCAGTGGTCCGCCTATAATTCACCCCTCCACTTT. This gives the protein CASSAQWSAYNSPLHF.